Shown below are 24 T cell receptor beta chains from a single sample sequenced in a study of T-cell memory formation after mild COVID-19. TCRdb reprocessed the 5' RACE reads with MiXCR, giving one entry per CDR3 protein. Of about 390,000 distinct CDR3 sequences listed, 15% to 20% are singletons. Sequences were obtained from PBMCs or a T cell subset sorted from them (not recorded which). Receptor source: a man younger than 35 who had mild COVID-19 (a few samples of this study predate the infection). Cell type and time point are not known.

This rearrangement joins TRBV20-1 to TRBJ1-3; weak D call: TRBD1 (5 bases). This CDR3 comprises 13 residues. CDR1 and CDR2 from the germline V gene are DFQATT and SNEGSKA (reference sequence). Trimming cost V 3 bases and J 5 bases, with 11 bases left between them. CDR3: CSARGQNRNTIYF. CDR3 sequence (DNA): TGCAGTGCTAGGGGGCAGAACCGAAACACCATATATTTT.

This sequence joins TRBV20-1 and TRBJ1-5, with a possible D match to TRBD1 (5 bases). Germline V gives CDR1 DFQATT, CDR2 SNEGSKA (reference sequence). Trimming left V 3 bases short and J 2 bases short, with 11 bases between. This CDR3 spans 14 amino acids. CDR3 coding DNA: TGCAGTGCTAGTAACCCGGGGGGCAATCAGCCCCAGCATTTT. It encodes CSASNPGGNQPQHF.

The CDR3 loop is CASSLTAPQETQYF. The CDR3 DNA reads as TGTGCCAGCAGTTTAACAGCTCCCCAAGAGACCCAGTACTTC. This chain links TRBV12-3 or TRBV12-4 with TRBJ2-5; D is undetermined. The length of the CDR3 is 14 residues. Deletions cut 2 bases from V and 1 base from J, with 8 bases between.

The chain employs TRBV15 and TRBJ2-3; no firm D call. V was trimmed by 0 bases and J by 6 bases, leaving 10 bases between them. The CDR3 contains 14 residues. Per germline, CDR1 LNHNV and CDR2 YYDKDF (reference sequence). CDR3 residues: CATSRDSPVDTQYF. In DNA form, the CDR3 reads TGTGCCACCAGCAGAGACAGTCCAGTGGATACGCAGTATTTT.

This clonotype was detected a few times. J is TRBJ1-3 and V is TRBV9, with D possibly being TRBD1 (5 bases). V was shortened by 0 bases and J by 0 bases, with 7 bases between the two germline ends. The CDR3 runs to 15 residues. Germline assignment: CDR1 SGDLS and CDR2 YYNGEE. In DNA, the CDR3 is TGTGCCAGCAGCGTAGAGGGGAACTCTGGAAACACCATATATTTT. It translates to CASSVEGNSGNTIYF.

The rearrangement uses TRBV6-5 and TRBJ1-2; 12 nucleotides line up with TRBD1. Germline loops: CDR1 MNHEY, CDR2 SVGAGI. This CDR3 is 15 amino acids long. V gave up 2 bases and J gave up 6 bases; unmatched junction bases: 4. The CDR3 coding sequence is TGTGCCAGCAGTTACGTGGGGACAGGGGGCCATGGCTACACCTTC. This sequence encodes CASSYVGTGGHGYTF.

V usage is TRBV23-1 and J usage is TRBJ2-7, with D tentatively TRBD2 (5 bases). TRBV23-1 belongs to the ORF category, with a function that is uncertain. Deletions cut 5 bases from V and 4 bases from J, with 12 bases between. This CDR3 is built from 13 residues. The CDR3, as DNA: TGCGCCAGCAGTACTGAGCGGACTTACGAGCAGTACTTC. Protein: CASSTERTYEQYF.

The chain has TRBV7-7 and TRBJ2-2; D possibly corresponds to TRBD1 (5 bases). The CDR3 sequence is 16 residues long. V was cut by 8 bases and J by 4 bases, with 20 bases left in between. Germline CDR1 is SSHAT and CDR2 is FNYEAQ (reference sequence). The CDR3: CASGARPATSTGELFF. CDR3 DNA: TGTGCCAGCGGGGCCAGACCGGCGACGAGCACCGGGGAGCTGTTTTTT.

CDR3 coding DNA: TGTGCCAGCAGCCAAGTGGAGCTCCCCTCTGGAAACACCATATATTTT. Translation gives CASSQVELPSGNTIYF. The rearrangement joins TRBV14 to TRBJ1-3; D is unclear. V lost 1 base and J 0 bases, leaving 10 bases between the germline ends. The CDR3 runs 16 residues. Germline CDR1 is SGHDN and CDR2 is FVKESK. Full variable domain (missing parts from reference TRBV14 and TRBJ1-3): EAGVTQFPSHSVIEKGQTVTLRCDPISGHDNLYWYRRVMGKEIKFLLHFVKESKQDESGMPNNRFLAERTGGTYSTLKVQPAELEDSGVYFCASSQVELPSGNTIYFGEGSWLTVV.

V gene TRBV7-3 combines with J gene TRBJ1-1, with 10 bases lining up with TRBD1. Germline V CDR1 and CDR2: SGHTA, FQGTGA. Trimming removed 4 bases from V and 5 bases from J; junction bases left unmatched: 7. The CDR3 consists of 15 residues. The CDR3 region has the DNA TGTGCCAGCAGCTCGACCGGGACAGGGGCGACTGAAGCTTTCTTT. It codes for CASSSTGTGATEAFF.

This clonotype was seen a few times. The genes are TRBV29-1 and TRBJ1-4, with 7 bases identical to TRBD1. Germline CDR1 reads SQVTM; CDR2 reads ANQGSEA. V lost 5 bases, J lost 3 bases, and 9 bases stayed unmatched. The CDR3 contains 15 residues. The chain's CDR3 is CSVFQKGAANEKLFF. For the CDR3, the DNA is TGCAGCGTTTTCCAGAAGGGGGCGGCTAATGAAAAACTGTTTTTT.

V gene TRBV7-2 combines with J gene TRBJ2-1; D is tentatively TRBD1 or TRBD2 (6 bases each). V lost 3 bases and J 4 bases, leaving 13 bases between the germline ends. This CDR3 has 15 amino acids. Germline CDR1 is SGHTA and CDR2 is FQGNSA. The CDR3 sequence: CASSFQTGAYNEQFF. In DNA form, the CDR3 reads TGTGCCAGCAGCTTTCAGACGGGGGCTTACAATGAGCAGTTCTTC.

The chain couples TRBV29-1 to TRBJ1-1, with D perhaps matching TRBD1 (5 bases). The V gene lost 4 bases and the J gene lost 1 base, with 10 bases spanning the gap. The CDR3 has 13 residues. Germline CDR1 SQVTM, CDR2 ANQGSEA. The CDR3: CSVAGQENTEAFF. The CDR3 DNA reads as TGCAGCGTTGCAGGACAAGAGAACACTGAAGCTTTCTTT.

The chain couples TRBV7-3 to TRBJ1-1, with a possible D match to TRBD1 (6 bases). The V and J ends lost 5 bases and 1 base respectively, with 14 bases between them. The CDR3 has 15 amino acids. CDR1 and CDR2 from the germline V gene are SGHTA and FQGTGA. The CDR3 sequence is CASSVNRDPNTEAFF. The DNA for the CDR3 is TGTGCCAGCAGCGTTAACAGGGATCCGAACACTGAAGCTTTCTTT.

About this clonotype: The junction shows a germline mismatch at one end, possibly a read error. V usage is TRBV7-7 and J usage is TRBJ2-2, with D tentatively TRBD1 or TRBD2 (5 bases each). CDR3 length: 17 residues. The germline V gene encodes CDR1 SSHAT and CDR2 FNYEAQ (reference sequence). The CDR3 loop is CASSLNEPGLYTGELFF. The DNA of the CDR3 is TGTGCTAGCAGTTTGAATGAGCCGGGGCTCTACACCGGGGAGCTGTTTTTT.

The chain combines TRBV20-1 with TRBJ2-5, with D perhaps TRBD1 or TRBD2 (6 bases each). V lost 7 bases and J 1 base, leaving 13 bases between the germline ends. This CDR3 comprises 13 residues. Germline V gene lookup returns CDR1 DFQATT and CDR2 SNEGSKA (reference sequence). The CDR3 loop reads CSGEGGLQETQYF. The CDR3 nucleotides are TGCAGTGGTGAGGGGGGACTCCAAGAGACCCAGTACTTC.

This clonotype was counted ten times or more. The CDR3, as DNA: TGTGCCAGCAGCGGCACAGGGGCCGGCTATGGCTACACCTTC. Translated, it gives CASSGTGAGYGYTF. The rearrangement uses TRBV9 and TRBJ1-2, with TRBD1 matching over 7 bases. V was pared by 3 bases and J by 4 bases, with 6 bases of the junction left unmatched. In germline, CDR1 is SGDLS, CDR2 YYNGEE. The CDR3 loop spans 14 amino acids.

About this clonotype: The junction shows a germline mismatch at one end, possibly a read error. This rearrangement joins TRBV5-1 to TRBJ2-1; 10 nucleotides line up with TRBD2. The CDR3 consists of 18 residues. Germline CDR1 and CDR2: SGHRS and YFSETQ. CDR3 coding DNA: TGCGCCAGCAGCTTGCGTAGCGGGGGGACGCTAACCTACAATAAGCAGTTCTTC. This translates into CASSLRSGGTLTYNKQFF. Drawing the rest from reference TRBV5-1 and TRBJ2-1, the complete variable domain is KAGVTQTPRYLIKTRGQQVTLSCSPISGHRSVSWYQQTPGQGLQFLFEYFSETQRNKGNFPGRFSGRQFSNSRSEMNVSTLELGDSALYLCASSLRSGGTLTYNKQFFGPGTRLTVL.

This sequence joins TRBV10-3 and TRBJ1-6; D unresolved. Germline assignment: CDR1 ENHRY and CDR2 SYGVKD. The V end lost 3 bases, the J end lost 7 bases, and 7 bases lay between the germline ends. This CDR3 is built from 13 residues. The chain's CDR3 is CAISDFENSPLHF. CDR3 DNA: TGTGCCATCAGTGATTTTGAAAATTCACCCCTCCACTTT.

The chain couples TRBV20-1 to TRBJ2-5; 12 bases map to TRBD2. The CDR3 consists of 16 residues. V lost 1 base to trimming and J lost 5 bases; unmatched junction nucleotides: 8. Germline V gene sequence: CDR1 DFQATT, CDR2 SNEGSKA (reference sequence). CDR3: CSARALAGGHLETQYF. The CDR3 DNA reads TGCAGTGCTAGAGCTCTAGCGGGGGGGCATCTCGAGACCCAGTACTTC.

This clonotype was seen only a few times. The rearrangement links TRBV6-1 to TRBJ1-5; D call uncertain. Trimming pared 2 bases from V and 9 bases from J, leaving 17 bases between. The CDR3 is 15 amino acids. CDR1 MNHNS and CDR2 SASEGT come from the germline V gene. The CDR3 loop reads CASSESHGGLAPQHF. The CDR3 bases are TGTGCCAGCAGTGAATCCCATGGCGGTTTGGCGCCCCAGCATTTT.

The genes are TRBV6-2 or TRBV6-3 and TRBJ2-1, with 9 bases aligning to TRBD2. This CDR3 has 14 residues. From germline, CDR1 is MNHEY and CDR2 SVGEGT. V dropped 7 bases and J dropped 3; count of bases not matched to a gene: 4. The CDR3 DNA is TGTGCCAGCAATAGCGGGGGATTCTACAATGAGCAGTTCTTC. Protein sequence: CASNSGGFYNEQFF.

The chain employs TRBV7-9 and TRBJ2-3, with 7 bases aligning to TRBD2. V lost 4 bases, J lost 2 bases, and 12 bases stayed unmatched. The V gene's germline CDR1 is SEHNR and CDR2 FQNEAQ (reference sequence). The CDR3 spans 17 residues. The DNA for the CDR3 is TGTGCCAGCAGCTCCTCGGGGGAGGGAGCCTTCACAGATACGCAGTATTTT. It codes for CASSSSGEGAFTDTQYF.

DNA of the CDR3: TGTGCCTGGACTCACAGGGACACCATATATTTT. Protein sequence: CAWTHRDTIYF. This chain uses TRBV30 with TRBJ1-3; a weak D match, TRBD1 (6 bases). This CDR3 region has 11 residues. Germline CDR1 and CDR2: GTSNPN and SVGIG (reference sequence). V lost 4 bases, J lost 8 bases, and 9 bases lay in between.